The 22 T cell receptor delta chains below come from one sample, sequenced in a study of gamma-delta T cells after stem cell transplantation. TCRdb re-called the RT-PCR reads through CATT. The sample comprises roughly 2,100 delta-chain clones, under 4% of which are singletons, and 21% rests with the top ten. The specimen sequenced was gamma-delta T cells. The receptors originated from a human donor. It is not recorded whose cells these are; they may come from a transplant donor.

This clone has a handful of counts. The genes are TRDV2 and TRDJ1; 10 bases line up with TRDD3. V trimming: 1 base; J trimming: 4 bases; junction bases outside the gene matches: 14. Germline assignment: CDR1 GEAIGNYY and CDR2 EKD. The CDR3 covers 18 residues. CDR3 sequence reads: CACDTLRAGGYKHDKLIF. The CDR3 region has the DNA TGTGCCTGTGACACTCTCCGGGCTGGGGGATATAAGCACGATAAACTCATCTTT.

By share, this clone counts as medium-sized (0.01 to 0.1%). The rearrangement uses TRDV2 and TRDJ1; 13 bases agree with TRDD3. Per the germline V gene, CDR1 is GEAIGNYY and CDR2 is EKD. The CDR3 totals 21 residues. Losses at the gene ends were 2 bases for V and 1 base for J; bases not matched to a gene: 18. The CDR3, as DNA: TGTGCCTGTGACATGTTACTGGGGGATACGCGACTAACAGGGTTCACCGATAAACTCATCTTT. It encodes CACDMLLGDTRLTGFTDKLIF.

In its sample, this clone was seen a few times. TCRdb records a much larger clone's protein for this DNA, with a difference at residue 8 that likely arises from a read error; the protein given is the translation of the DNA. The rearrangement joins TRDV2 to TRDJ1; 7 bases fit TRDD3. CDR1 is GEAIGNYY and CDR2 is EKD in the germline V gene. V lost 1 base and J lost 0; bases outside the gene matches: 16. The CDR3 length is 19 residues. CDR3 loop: CACDTLGATRQGYTDKLIF. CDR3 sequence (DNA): TGTGCCTGTGACACTCTGGGGGCTACACGTCAGGGGTACACCGATAAACTCATCTTT.

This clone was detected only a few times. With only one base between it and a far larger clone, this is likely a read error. The CDR3: CACDTGALLGDTGPRGTDKLIF. The CDR3 DNA follows: TGTGCCTGTGACACCGGGGCCCTACTGGGGGATACGGGGCCACGAGGCACCGATAAACTCATCTTT. This chain uses TRDV2 with TRDJ1; 13 bases line up with TRDD3. CDR1 GEAIGNYY and CDR2 EKD come from the germline V gene. The junction had 19 bases not matched to a gene; V was cut back by 0 bases and J by 1 base. This CDR3 comprises 22 residues.

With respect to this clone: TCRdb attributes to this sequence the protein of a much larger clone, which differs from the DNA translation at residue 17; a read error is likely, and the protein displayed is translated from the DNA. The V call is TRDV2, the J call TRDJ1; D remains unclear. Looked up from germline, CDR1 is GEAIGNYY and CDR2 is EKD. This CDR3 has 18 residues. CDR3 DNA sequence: TGTGCCTGTGACACCTTGTCCGGTCCCTCTACATACACCGATAAACTCACCTTT. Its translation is CACDTLSGPSTYTDKLTF.

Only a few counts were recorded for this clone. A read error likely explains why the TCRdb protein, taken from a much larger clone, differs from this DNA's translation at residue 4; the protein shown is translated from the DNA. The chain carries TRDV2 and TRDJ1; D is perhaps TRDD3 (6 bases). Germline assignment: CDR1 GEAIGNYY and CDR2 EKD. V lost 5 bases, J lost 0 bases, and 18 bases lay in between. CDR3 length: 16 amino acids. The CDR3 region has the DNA TGTGCCTGTGGCTCCCTAAGTACTGGGAACACCGATAAACTCATCTTT. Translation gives CACGSLSTGNTDKLIF.

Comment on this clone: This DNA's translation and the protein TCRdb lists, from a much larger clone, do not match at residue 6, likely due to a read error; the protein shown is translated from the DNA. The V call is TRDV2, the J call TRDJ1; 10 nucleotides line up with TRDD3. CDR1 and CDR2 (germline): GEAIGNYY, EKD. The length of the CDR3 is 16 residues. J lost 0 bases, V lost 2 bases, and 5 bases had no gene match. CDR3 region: CACDSALGDDTDKLIF. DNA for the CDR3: TGTGCCTGTGACAGTGCACTGGGGGATGACACCGATAAACTCATCTTT.

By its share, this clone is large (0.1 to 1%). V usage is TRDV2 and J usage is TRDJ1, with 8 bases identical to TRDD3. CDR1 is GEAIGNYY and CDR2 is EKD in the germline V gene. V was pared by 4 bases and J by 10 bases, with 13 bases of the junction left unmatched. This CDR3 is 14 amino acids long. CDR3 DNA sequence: TGTGCCTGTGATAGTATACTGGGGGTCCCGAGACTCATCTTT. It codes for CACDSILGVPRLIF.

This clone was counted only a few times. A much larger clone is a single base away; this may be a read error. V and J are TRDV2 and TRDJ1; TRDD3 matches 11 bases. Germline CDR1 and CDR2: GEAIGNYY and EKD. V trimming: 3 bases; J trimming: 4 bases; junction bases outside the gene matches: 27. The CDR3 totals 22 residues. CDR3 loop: CACDAVRQPDRSLGDTVDKLIF. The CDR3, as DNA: TGTGCCTGTGACGCCGTTCGTCAACCCGACCGGTCTCTGGGGGATACCGTCGATAAACTCATCTTT.

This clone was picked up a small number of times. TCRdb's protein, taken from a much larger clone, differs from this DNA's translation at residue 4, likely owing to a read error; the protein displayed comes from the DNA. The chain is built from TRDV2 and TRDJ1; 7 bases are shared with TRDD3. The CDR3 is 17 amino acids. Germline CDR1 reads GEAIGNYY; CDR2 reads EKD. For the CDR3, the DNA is TGTGCCTGTGGCACCTTAGCTGGGGGTACTTACACCGATAAACTCATCTTT. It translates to CACGTLAGGTYTDKLIF.

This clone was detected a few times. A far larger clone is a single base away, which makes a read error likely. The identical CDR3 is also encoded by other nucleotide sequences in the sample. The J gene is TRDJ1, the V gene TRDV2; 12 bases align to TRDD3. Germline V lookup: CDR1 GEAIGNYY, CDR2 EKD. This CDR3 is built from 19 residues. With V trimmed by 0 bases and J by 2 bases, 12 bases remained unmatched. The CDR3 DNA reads TGTGCCTGTGACACCGTATCTACTGGGGGATACTTGGAAACCGATAAACTCATCTTT. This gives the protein CACDTVSTGGYLETDKLIF.

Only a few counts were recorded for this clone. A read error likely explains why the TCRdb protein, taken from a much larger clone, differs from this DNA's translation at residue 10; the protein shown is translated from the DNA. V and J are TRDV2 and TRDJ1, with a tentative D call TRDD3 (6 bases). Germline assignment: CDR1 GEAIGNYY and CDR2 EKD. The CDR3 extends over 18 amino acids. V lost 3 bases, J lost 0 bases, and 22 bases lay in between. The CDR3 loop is CACDPVRGTLKDTDKLIF. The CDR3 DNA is TGTGCCTGTGACCCGGTGAGGGGGACCCTAAAGGACACCGATAAACTCATCTTT.

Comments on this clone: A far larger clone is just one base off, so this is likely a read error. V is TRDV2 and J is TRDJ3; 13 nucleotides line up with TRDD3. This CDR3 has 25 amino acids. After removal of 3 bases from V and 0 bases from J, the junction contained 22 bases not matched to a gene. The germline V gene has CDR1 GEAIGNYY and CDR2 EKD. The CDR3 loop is CACDAVSGRVDWGIRSSWDTRQMFF. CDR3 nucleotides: TGTGCCTGTGACGCCGTATCAGGGCGAGTTGACTGGGGGATACGGAGCTCCTGGGACACCCGACAGATGTTTTTC.

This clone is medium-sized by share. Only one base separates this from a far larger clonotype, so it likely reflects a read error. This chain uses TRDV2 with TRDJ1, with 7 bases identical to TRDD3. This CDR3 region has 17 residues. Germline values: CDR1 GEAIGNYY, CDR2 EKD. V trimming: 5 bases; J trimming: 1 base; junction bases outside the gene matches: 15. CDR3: CACVSLGAWGSTDKLIF. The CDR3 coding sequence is TGTGCCTGTGTATCCCTGGGGGCTTGGGGGTCCACCGATAAACTCATCTTT.

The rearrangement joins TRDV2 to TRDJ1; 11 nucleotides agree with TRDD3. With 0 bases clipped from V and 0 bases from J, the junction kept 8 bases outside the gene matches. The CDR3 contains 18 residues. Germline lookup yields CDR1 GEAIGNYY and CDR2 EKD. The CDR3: CACDTVLGDSQYTDKLIF. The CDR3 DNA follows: TGTGCCTGTGACACCGTACTGGGGGATAGTCAGTACACCGATAAACTCATCTTT.

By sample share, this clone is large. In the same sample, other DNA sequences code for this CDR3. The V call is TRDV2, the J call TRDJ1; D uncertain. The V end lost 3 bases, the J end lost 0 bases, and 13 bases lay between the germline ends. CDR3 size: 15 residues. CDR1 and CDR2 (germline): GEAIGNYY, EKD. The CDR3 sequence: CACDFLKRDTDKLIF. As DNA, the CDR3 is TGTGCCTGTGACTTTTTAAAACGCGACACCGATAAACTCATCTTT.

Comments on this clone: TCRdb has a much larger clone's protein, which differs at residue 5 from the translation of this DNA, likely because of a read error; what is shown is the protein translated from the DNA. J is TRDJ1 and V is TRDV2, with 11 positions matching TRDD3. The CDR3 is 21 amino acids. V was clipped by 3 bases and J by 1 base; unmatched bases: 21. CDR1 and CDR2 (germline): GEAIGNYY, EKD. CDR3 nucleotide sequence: TGTGCCTGTGACGCCGTTGCCAGGACGTCTGGGGGATACTCCTCCACCGATAAACTCATCTTT. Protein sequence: CACDAVARTSGGYSSTDKLIF.

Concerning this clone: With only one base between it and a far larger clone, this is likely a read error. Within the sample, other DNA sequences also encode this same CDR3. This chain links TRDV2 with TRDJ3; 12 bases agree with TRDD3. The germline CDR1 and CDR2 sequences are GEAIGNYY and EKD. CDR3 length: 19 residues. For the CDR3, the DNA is TGTGCCTGTGATTGGGTACTGGGGGATACCTCCTGGGACACCCGGCAGATGTTTTTC. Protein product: CACDWVLGDTSWDTRQMFF.

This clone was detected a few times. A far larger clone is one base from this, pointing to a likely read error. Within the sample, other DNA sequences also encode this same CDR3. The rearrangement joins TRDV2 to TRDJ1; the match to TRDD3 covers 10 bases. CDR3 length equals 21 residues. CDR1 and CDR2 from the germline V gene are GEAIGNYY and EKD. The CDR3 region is CACDPLPTREGDTGFTDKLIF. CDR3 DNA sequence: TGTGCTTGTGACCCTCTTCCTACGAGAGAGGGGGATACGGGGTTTACCGATAAACTCATCTTT.

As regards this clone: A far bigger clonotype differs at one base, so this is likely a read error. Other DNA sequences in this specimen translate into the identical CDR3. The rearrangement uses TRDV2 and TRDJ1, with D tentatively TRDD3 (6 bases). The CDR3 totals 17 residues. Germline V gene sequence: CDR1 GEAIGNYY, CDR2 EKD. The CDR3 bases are TGTGCCTGCGACACCGTAGGCCGCCGTACTGGGTTCGATAAACTCATCTTT. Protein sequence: CACDTVGRRTGFDKLIF.

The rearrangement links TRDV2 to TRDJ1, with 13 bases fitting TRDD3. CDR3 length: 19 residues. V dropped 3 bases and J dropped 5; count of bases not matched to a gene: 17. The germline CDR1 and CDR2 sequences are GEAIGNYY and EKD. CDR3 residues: CACDHVGTGGYAGPDKLIF. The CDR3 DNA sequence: TGTGCCTGTGACCACGTGGGTACTGGGGGATACGCCGGTCCTGATAAACTCATCTTT.

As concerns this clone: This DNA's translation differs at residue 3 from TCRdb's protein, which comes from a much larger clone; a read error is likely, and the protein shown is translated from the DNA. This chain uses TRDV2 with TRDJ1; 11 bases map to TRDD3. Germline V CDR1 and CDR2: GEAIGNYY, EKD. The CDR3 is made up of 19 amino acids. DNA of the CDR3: TGTGCCCGTGACTCCTTACTGGGGGATAGATCCCGTGGGACCGATAAACTCATCTTT. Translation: CARDSLLGDRSRGTDKLIF.